Shown below are 8 T cell receptor beta chains from a single sample sequenced in a study of blood T cell repertoires in COVID-19. The method was immunoSEQ multiplex PCR; TCRdb's version includes in-frame clones alone and lacks a portion of them. The data contain 250,000 to 400,000 clones, roughly nine tenths of them seen just once; the ten biggest clones take up under 3%. Sequenced sample: peripheral blood. These receptor sequences come from a woman in her twenties or thirties with COVID-19, enrolled during active disease.

This clone was seen just once. The V call is TRBV19, the J call TRBJ2-1; 13 nucleotides align to TRBD2. Germline V gene sequence: CDR1 LNHDA, CDR2 SQIVND (reference sequence). The CDR3 has 17 residues. Trimming took 5 bases from V and 4 from J; bases not matched to a gene: 8. As DNA, the CDR3 is TGTGCCAGTAGTGGAGGACTAGCGGGAGTCCTTTACAATGAGCAGTTCTTC. It is translated as CASSGGLAGVLYNEQFF.

The rearrangement joins TRBV4-2 to TRBJ1-1; tentatively, D is TRBD1 (5 bases). The CDR3 is 19 residues long. Trimming cost V 1 base and J 2 bases, with 23 bases left between them. Germline CDR1 and CDR2: LGHNA and YNFKEQ. DNA for the CDR3: TGTGCCAGCAGCCAAGGGCCAAGGACATCTCGTACCATAAACACTGAAGCTTTCTTT. Translating it yields CASSQGPRTSRTINTEAFF.

The rearrangement uses TRBV19 and TRBJ2-6; unclear D gene. CDR1 and CDR2 from the germline V gene are LNHDA and SQIVND (reference sequence). V lost 0 bases, J lost 0 bases, and 12 bases lay in between. The CDR3 consists of 18 residues. Written as DNA, the CDR3 is TGTGCCAGTAGTATAGATCGCAATCGAGGCTCTGGGGCCAACGTCCTGACTTTC. This sequence encodes CASSIDRNRGSGANVLTF.

The CDR3 is CASSPRGVNNEQFF. Written as DNA, the CDR3 is TGCGCCAGCAGTCCTAGAGGAGTCAACAATGAGCAGTTCTTC. V and J are TRBV10-2 and TRBJ2-1; no firm D call. Germline V gene sequence: CDR1 WSHSY, CDR2 SAAADI. With 5 bases removed from V and 5 bases from J, the gap between germline ends came to 13 bases. CDR3 length: 14 residues.

Concerning this clone: Other nucleotide sequences from this sample produce the same CDR3. The V and J genes are TRBV2 and TRBJ1-3; 10 bases align to TRBD1. Germline V gene lookup returns CDR1 SNHLY and CDR2 FYNNEI. This CDR3 spans 16 amino acids. Trimming cost V 6 bases and J 0 bases; bases outside gene matches: 5. CDR3 protein: CASSGTGVDSGNTIYF. DNA for the CDR3: TGTGCCAGCAGCGGGACAGGGGTCGACTCTGGAAACACCATATATTTT.

CDR3 loop: CASSSGSEETQYF. In nucleotides, the CDR3 is TGTGCCAGCAGTAGCGGGAGTGAAGAGACCCAGTACTTC. The V and J genes are TRBV28 and TRBJ2-5, with TRBD2 matching over 8 bases. Germline CDR1 and CDR2: MDHEN and SYDVKM. V shed 5 bases and J 3 bases; nucleotides not matched to a gene: 2. This CDR3 region has 13 residues. Full variable domain (outside the CDR3, taken from reference TRBV28 and TRBJ2-5): DVKVTQSSRYLVKRTGEKVFLECVQDMDHENMFWYRQDPGLGLRLIYFSYDVKMKEKGDIPEGYSVSREKKERFSLILESASTNQTSMYLCASSSGSEETQYFGPGTRLLVL.

The chain uses TRBV5-1 and TRBJ2-5; weak D call: TRBD1 (6 bases). The CDR3 runs to 14 residues. From germline, CDR1 is SGHRS and CDR2 YFSETQ. V lost 1 base and J 3 bases, leaving 10 bases between the germline ends. The CDR3 protein is CASSLMAGEETQYF. In DNA form, the CDR3 reads TGCGCCAGCAGCTTGATGGCAGGGGAAGAGACCCAGTACTTC.

This chain links TRBV20-1 with TRBJ1-5, with TRBD1 matching over 9 bases. The CDR3 consists of 10 residues. Trimming took 6 bases from V and 16 from J; bases not matched to a gene: 7. Germline V CDR1 and CDR2: DFQATT, SNEGSKA (reference sequence). The CDR3 DNA reads TGCAGTGCAGGACAGGGGAAGGAACATTTT. This gives the protein CSAGQGKEHF.